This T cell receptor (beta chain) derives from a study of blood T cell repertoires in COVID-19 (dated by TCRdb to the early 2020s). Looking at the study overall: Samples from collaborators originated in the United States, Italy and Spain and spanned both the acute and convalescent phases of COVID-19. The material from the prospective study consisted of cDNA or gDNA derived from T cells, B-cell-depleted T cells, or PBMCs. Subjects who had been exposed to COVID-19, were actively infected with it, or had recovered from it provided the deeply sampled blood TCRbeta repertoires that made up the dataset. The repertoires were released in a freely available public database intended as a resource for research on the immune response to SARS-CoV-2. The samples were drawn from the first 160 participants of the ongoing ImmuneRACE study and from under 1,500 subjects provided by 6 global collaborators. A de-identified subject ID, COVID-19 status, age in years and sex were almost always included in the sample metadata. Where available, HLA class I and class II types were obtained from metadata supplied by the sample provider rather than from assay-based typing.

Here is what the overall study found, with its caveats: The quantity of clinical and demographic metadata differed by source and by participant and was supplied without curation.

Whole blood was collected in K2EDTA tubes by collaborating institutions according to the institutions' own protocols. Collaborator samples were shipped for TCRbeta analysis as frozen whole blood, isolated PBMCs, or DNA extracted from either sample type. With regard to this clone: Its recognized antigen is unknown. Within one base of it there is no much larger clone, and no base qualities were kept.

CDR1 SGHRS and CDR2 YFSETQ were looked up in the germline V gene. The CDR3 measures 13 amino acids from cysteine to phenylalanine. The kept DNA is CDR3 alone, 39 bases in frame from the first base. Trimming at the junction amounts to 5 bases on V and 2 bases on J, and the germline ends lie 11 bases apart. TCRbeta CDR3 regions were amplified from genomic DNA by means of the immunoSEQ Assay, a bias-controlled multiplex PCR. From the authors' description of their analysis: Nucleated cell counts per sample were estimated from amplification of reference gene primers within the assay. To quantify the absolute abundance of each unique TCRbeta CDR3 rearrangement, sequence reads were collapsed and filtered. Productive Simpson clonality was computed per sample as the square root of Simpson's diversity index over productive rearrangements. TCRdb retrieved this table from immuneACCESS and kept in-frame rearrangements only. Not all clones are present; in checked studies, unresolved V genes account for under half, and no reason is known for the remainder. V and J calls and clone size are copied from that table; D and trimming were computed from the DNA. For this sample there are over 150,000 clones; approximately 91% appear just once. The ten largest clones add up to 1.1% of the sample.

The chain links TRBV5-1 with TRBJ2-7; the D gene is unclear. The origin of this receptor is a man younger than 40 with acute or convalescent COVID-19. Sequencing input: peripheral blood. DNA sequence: TGCGCCAGCAGGTCAGCACTAACCTACGAGCAGTACTTC. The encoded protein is CASRSALTYEQYF.